One sample yielded the 7 T cell receptor beta chains listed below, sequenced in a study of HIV-infected patients and healthy controls. About 540 ng RNA was reverse transcribed with alpha and beta constant-region primers. Each of the alpha and beta chains got its own library through chain-specific third strand synthesis with indices. TCRdb independently ran MiXCR on the 5' RACE reads; one entry per CDR3 protein. The sample lists around 19,000 distinct CDR3 sequences; roughly 8.2% were seen once. All unsorted peripheral T cells were captured because whole blood was used without fractionation. Input material: blood. These receptors were collected from an adult in good health.

At least ten counts were recorded for this clonotype. The chain couples TRBV6-5 to TRBJ2-3; TRBD2 matches 8 bases. The trim removed 7 bases at V and 2 bases at J, leaving 8 bases unmatched. Germline V lookup: CDR1 MNHEY, CDR2 SVGAGI. CDR3 size: 15 residues. CDR3 region: CASTLTSENTDTQYF. The CDR3 nucleotides are TGTGCCAGCACTCTGACTAGCGAGAACACAGATACGCAGTATTTT.

This clonotype was counted many times. The chain is built from TRBV4-2 and TRBJ2-6; D remains unclear. Trimming cost V 0 bases and J 1 base, with 7 bases left between them. This CDR3 has 16 amino acids. Germline loops: CDR1 LGHNA, CDR2 YNFKEQ. The CDR3 nucleotides are TGTGCCAGCAGCCAAGATCCCCATTCTGGGGCCAACGTCCTGACTTTC. As protein: CASSQDPHSGANVLTF.

This clonotype has only a few counts. The rearrangement uses TRBV18 and TRBJ2-3, with TRBD2 as a possible D gene (6 bases). Trimming took off 3 bases at V and 2 bases at J, with 18 bases between the two ends. The CDR3 loop spans 17 amino acids. CDR1 is KGHSH, CDR2 LQKENI, per germline. CDR3 DNA sequence: TGTGCCAGCTCACCGCTCGGCCCTAGCGTGTACACAGATACGCAGTATTTT. Its protein product is CASSPLGPSVYTDTQYF.

This clonotype was seen a handful of times. The rearrangement uses TRBV27 and TRBJ2-3; D possibly corresponds to TRBD1 (6 bases). This CDR3 spans 15 amino acids. The germline V gene encodes CDR1 MNHEY and CDR2 SMNVEV (reference sequence). V lost 6 bases and J lost 4, with 17 bases in between. The CDR3 sequence is CASRLRQGIPDTQYF. The CDR3 DNA sequence: TGTGCCAGCAGATTAAGGCAGGGGATCCCAGATACGCAGTATTTT.

This clonotype showed up many times. The rearrangement links TRBV24-1 to TRBJ2-3; D is undetermined. Looked up from germline, CDR1 is KGHDR and CDR2 is SFDVKD. This CDR3 has 13 residues. The V gene lost 7 bases and the J gene lost 2 bases, with 9 bases spanning the gap. The CDR3 DNA sequence: TGTGCCACCAGACCTAGTACCACAGATACGCAGTATTTT. Residues: CATRPSTTDTQYF.

A few counts support this clonotype. The J gene is TRBJ1-5, the V gene TRBV5-6, with 8 bases aligning to TRBD1. J was trimmed by 6 bases and V by 2 bases; bases with no gene match: 4. CDR1 SGHDT and CDR2 YYEEEE come from the germline V gene. The CDR3 consists of 14 residues. Here the CDR3 DNA reads TGTGCCAGCAGCTTTTGGCAGGGGGCTCAGCCCCAGCATTTT. This encodes CASSFWQGAQPQHF.

This clonotype has only a few counts. The germline gene is not matched at one end of the junction; a read error may be the cause. The chain is built from TRBV12-3 or TRBV12-4 and TRBJ2-3; a possible D gene is TRBD2 (5 bases). This CDR3 region has 13 residues. CDR3 nucleotides: TGTGCCAGCAGTCTAGCCCCCGGGGATACGCAGTATTTT. This gives the protein CASSLAPGDTQYF.